Below, one TCR beta chain is given with its context. Its antigen is currently unknown. This sample includes further DNA sequences coding for the same CDR3. The data stem from a study of shared clonotypes between healthy human individuals. Turning to the study itself: The donors, two women and a few men, were aged 18 to 49. Study-wide results and limits: Non-shared clonotypes were found to have lower generation probabilities than the clonotypes that were shared by all four of the sorted-subset donors.

Only in-frame clones appear in the TCRdb table, and some are missing; sequencing was by immunoSEQ multiplex PCR. This table holds 2 million or so clones, about 95% found once. Terminally differentiated effector memory CD45RA+ cells were excluded by CCR7 positive selection of CD45RO-negative cells. Recent acute infections and vaccinations were absent in the healthy HIV-negative adult donors. The CDR3 runs to 12 residues. Trimming left V 6 bases short and J 3 bases short, with 6 bases between. CDR1 MNHEY and CDR2 SMNVEV come from the germline V gene (reference sequence). The gene calls are TRBV27 and TRBJ2-1; D unclear. The clonotype was recovered from a man younger than 35 in good health. Sequencing used naive CD8+ T cells sorted from blood. The CDR3 protein is CASSPNYNEQFF. In DNA form, the CDR3 reads TGTGCCAGCAGCCCAAACTACAATGAGCAGTTCTTC.